What follows is one T cell receptor beta chain and its context. Germline lookup yields CDR1 SEHNR and CDR2 FQNEAQ (reference sequence). This CDR3 has 16 amino acids. Trimming took 2 bases from V and 7 from J; bases not matched to a gene: 6. This study enrolled people aged 18 to 89 from roughly 24 US geographic areas. The data are from a study of blood T cell repertoires in COVID-19. Original processing methods: Amplifying reference gene primers gave estimates of nucleated cell counts. Only in-frame clones appear in the TCRdb table, and some are missing; sequencing was by immunoSEQ multiplex PCR. From that table come the V and J calls and clone size; the DNA was used to work out D and trimming. The sample comprises 380,000 or so clones, over 75% of which are singletons, and approximately 2% rests with the top ten.

This receptor was taken from a middle-aged woman with acute COVID-19. The V and J genes are TRBV7-9 and TRBJ1-6, with 9 bases identical to TRBD1. Sequenced input: PBMCs or T cells enriched from blood (not recorded which). CDR3 DNA sequence: TGTGCCAGCAGCTTACTTAGACAGGGGGGCAATTCACCCCTCCACTTT. Protein sequence: CASSLLRQGGNSPLHF.